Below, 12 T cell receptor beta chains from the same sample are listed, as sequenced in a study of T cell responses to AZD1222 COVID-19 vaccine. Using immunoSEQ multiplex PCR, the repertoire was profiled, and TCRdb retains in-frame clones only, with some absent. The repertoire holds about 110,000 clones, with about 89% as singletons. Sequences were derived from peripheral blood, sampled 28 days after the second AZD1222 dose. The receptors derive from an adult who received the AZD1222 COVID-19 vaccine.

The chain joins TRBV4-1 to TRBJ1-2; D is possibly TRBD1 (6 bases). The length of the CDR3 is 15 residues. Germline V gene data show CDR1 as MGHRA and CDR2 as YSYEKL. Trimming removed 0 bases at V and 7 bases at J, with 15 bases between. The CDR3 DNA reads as TGCGCCAGCAGCCAAGATGGAAACAGGGTAGCTGGCTACACCTTC. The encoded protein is CASSQDGNRVAGYTF.

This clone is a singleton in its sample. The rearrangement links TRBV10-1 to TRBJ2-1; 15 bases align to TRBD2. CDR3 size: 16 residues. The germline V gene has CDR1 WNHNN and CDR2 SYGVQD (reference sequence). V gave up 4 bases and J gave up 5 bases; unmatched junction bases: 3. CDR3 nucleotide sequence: TGCGCCAGCAGTGGGACTAGCGGGGGGGCCCACAATGAGCAGTTCTTC. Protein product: CASSGTSGGAHNEQFF.

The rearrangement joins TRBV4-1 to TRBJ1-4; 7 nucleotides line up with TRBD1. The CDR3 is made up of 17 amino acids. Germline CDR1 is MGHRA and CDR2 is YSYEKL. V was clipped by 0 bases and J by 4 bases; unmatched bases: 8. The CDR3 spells CASSQEGRGRFNEKLFF. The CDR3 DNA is TGCGCCAGCAGCCAAGAGGGTAGGGGGCGCTTTAATGAAAAACTGTTTTTT.

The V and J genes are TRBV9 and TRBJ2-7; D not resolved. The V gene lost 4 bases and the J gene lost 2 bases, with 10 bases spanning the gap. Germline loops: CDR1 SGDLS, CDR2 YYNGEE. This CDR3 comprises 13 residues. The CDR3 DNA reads TGTGCCAGCAGCAACGGGCCAACCTACGAGCAGTACTTC. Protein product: CASSNGPTYEQYF.

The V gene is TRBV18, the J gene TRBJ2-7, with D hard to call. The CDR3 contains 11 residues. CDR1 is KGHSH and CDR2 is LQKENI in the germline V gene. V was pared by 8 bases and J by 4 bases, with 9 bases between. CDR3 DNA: TGTGCCAGCCGGGTCGGATACGAGCAGTACTTC. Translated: CASRVGYEQYF.

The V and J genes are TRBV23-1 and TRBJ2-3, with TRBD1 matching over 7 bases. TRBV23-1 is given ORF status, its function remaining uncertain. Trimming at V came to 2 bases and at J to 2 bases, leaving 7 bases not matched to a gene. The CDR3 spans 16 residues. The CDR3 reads CASSQTSGQHTDTQYF. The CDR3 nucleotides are TGCGCCAGCAGTCAAACCTCGGGACAGCACACAGATACGCAGTATTTT.

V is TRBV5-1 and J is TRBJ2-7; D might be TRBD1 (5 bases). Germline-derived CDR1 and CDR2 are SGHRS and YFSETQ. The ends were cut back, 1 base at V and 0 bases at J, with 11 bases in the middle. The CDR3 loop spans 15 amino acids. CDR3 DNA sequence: TGCGCCAGCAGCTTGCAGGGTCTGGGCTCCTACGAGCAGTACTTC. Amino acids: CASSLQGLGSYEQYF.

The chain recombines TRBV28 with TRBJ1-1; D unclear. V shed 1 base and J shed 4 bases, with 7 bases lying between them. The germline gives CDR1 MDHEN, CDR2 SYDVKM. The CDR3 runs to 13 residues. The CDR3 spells CASSLFGSTEAFF. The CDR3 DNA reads TGTGCCAGCAGTTTATTTGGGTCCACTGAAGCTTTCTTT.

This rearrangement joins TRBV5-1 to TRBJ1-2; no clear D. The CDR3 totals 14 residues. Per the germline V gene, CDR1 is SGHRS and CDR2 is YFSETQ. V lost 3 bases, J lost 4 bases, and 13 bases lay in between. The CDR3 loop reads CASSSGGQTYGYTF. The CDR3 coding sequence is TGCGCCAGCAGCTCAGGTGGGCAGACCTATGGCTACACCTTC. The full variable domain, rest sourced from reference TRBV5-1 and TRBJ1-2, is KAGVTQTPRYLIKTRGQQVTLSCSPISGHRSVSWYQQTPGQGLQFLFEYFSETQRNKGNFPGRFSGRQFSNSRSEMNVSTLELGDSALYLCASSSGGQTYGYTFGSGTRLTVV.

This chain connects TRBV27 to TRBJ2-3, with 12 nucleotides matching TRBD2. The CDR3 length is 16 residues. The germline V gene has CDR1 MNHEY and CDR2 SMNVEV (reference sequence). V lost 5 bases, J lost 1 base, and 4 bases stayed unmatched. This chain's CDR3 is CASSPGLAGGTDTQYF. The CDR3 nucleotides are TGTGCCAGCAGTCCGGGACTAGCGGGCGGCACAGATACGCAGTATTTT.

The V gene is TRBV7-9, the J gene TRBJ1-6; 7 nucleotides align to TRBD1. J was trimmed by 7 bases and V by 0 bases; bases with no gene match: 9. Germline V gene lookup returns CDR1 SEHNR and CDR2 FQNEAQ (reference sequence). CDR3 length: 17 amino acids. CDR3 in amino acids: CASSLALSGQTNSPLHF. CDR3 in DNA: TGTGCCAGCAGCTTAGCTTTATCGGGACAGACAAATTCACCCCTCCACTTT.

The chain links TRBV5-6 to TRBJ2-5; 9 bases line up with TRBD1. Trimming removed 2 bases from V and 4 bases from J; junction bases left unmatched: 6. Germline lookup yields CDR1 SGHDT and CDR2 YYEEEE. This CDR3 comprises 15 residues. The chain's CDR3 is CASSFNRGPGETQYF. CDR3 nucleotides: TGTGCCAGCAGCTTTAACAGGGGGCCGGGAGAGACCCAGTACTTC.